These T cell receptor beta chains were read from a single sample in a study of Graves' ophthalmopathy and Graves' hyperthyroidism. In TCRdb, the multiplex PCR reads were re-called with MiXCR into one record per CDR3 protein. The table has about 700,000 distinct CDR3 sequences, 35% to 50% seen once. Sequencing was done on a sample of peripheral blood. The receptors derive from an adult man with Graves' ophthalmopathy. CDR3s include the opening cysteine and the closing phenylalanine or tryptophan. A D gene is named only where the DNA matches it firmly. Not every row has a clone size; where given, it reads once, few, many or a size class.

D: -
J: TRBJ1-5
size: many
V: TRBV10-3
CDR3: CAISDSNSNQPQHF
DNA: TGTGCCATCAGTGACAGCAATAGCAATCAGCCCCAGCATTTT

D: TRBD1
J: TRBJ2-5
size: many
V: TRBV7-9
CDR3: CASSLGRAGGSETQYF
DNA: TGTGCCAGCAGCTTAGGTCGGGCAGGGGGAAGCGAGACCCAGTACTTC

D: -
J: TRBJ2-7
size: few
V: TRBV5-1
CDR3: CASSLSAGAYEQYF
DNA: TGCGCCAGCAGCTTGTCGGCGGGCGCCTACGAGCAGTACTTC

D: TRBD1
J: TRBJ2-5
size: -
V: TRBV19
CDR3: CASSNQGAGRETQYF
DNA: TGTGCCAGTAGTAACCAGGGGGCTGGGCGAGAGACCCAGTACTTC

D: -
J: TRBJ2-2
size: many
V: TRBV10-3
CDR3: CAISGDTANTGELFF
DNA: TGTGCCATCAGTGGGGACACGGCGAACACCGGGGAGCTGTTTTTT

D: -
J: TRBJ2-2
size: few
V: TRBV20-1
CDR3: CSAGTGTTGELFF
DNA: TGCAGTGCCGGGACTGGAACCACCGGGGAGCTGTTTTTT

D: -
J: TRBJ1-2
size: -
V: TRBV7-2
CDR3: CASSGRDKGQGYTF
DNA: TGTGCCAGCAGCGGTCGGGACAAGGGGCAAGGCTACACCTTC

D: -
J: TRBJ1-4
size: -
V: TRBV10-3
CDR3: CASSDPGMTETNEKLFF
DNA: TGTGCCAGCAGCGACCCAGGCATGACGGAAACTAATGAAAAACTGTTTTTT

D: -
J: TRBJ2-7
size: few
V: TRBV7-6
CDR3: CASSSPQGSASEQYF
DNA: TGTGCCAGCAGCTCGCCCCAGGGTTCCGCCTCAGAGCAGTACTTC

D: TRBD1
J: TRBJ1-6
size: -
V: TRBV7-8
CDR3: CASRAGTGGRSPLHF
DNA: TGTGCCAGCAGAGCCGGGACAGGGGGCAGGTCACCCCTCCACTTT

D: -
J: TRBJ2-2
size: few
V: TRBV15
CDR3: CATSRDLRLGRNVNTGELFF
DNA: TGTGCCACCAGCAGAGATCTAAGGCTAGGCAGAAACGTCAACACCGGGGAGCTGTTTTTT

D: -
J: TRBJ1-1
size: once
V: TRBV7-8
CDR3: CATSLAPGLTETFF
DNA: TGTGCCACCAGCTTAGCGCCGGGGTTGACTGAAACTTTCTTT

D: TRBD2
J: TRBJ2-5
size: once
V: TRBV19
CDR3: CASSTTRASGYQETQYF
DNA: TGTGCCAGTAGTACGACTAGGGCTAGCGGGTACCAAGAGACCCAGTACTTC

D: -
J: TRBJ1-2
size: -
V: TRBV10-3
CDR3: CAISAREDSLYGYTF
DNA: TGTGCCATCAGTGCTAGGGAGGACAGCCTCTATGGCTACACCTTC

D: TRBD1
J: TRBJ2-7
size: -
V: TRBV7-2
CDR3: CASSQSSGQANYEQYF
DNA: TGTGCCAGCAGCCAATCATCGGGACAGGCGAACTACGAGCAGTACTTC

D: -
J: TRBJ2-2
size: few
V: TRBV7-9
CDR3: CASSPTSGSGELFF
DNA: TGTGCCAGCAGCCCGACGTCGGGGTCCGGGGAGCTGTTTTTT

D: -
J: TRBJ2-3
size: -
V: TRBV29-1
CDR3: CSVSGRPSTDTQYF
DNA: TGCAGCGTTTCCGGACGGCCTAGCACAGATACGCAGTATTTT

D: TRBD1
J: TRBJ1-3
size: once
V: TRBV10-1
CDR3: CASTVTGGSGNTIYF
DNA: TGTGCCAGCACTGTGACAGGGGGCTCTGGAAACACCATATATTTT

D: -
J: TRBJ2-2
size: -
V: TRBV25-1
CDR3: CASSDFRYTGELFF
DNA: TGTGCCAGCAGTGACTTCAGGTACACCGGGGAGCTGTTTTTT

D: TRBD1
J: TRBJ1-1
size: -
V: TRBV24-1
CDR3: CATSDTGGTEAFF
DNA: TGTGCCACCAGTGATACAGGGGGCACTGAAGCTTTCTTT

D: -
J: TRBJ1-1
size: -
V: TRBV10-3
CDR3: CAWSYRLNTEAFF
DNA: TGTGCCTGGAGCTACAGGCTGAACACTGAAGCTTTCTTT

D: TRBD1
J: TRBJ2-5
size: -
V: TRBV19
CDR3: CASSMEDRGRKTQYF
DNA: TGTGCCAGTAGTATGGAAGACAGGGGAAGGAAGACCCAGTACTTC